A selection of T cell receptor beta chains follows, all from one sample in a study of shared clonotypes between healthy human individuals. The protocol was immunoSEQ multiplex PCR, while the TCRdb copy is restricted to in-frame clones and leaves out a portion. The sample includes more than 1,200,000 clones, approximately 98.5% of them seen just once. The sequenced sample was naive CD4+ T cells sorted from blood. These receptors came from a man aged 30-40 years in good health. Both conserved end residues are part of each CDR3. D genes are given only for firm matches. Only part of the rows carry a size: once, few, many, or a class if the clone is expanded.

V	J	D	size	DNA	CDR3
TRBV29-1	TRBJ1-1	NA	NA	TGCAGCGTTTTCCCCCGCTTGTCCTCGAACACTGAAGCTTTCTTT	CSVFPRLSSNTEAFF
TRBV6-5	TRBJ1-3	TRBD1	NA	TGTGCCGCGGGGGACAGGGGAGGTGGCACCATATATTTT	CAAGDRGGGTIYF
TRBV7-9	TRBJ1-3	TRBD1	NA	TGTGCCTCAACACCACAGGGGAATCCTTCTGGAAACACCATATATTTT	CASTPQGNPSGNTIYF
TRBV11-2	TRBJ2-1	NA	NA	TGTGCCAGCAGCTCGTCTCTGGTATACAATGAGCAGTTCTTC	CASSSSLVYNEQFF
TRBV27	TRBJ1-1	NA	NA	TGTGCCAGCAGGCTACTAGGGGCCACTGAAGCTTTCTTT	CASRLLGATEAFF
TRBV5-1	TRBJ2-3	TRBD2	NA	TGCGCCAGCAGCTTGGCCCAGACTAGCGGAGGGGCAGATACGCAGTATTTT	CASSLAQTSGGADTQYF
TRBV19	TRBJ2-7	NA	NA	TGTGCCAGTAGATCTCCGGGACAAGGATCCTACGAGCAGTACTTC	CASRSPGQGSYEQYF
TRBV5-1	TRBJ2-1	TRBD2	NA	TGCGCCAGCAGCTTGGACGGGAGGTGGTACAATGAGCAGTTCTTC	CASSLDGRWYNEQFF
TRBV5-6	TRBJ2-7	NA	NA	TGTGCCAGCAGCTTTATGAGCTCCTACGAGCAGTACTTC	CASSFMSSYEQYF
TRBV28	TRBJ2-7	TRBD2	NA	TGTGCCAGCAGTTTTCATCTAGCGGGCGTATCAATCTCCTACGAGCAGTACTTC	CASSFHLAGVSISYEQYF
TRBV27	TRBJ2-1	TRBD2	NA	TGTGCCAGCAGGCCTCGGACTAGCGGGATCTACAATGAGCAGTTCTTC	CASRPRTSGIYNEQFF
TRBV5-6	TRBJ2-7	TRBD2	NA	TGTGCCAGCAGCTTACGGGGACTAGCGGGTTACGCCTACGAGCAGTACTTC	CASSLRGLAGYAYEQYF
TRBV5-6	TRBJ2-7	NA	NA	TGTGCCAGCAGCTTGAATGCGGGCCTCTCCTACGAGCAGTACTTC	CASSLNAGLSYEQYF
TRBV4-2	TRBJ1-2	NA	NA	TGTGCCAGCAGCCAAGAGGGGGTCAGGACTAACTATGGCTACACCTTC	CASSQEGVRTNYGYTF
TRBV27	TRBJ2-7	TRBD1	NA	TGTGCCAGCAGTCCCATCAGGGGGCGGACGGGAGAGCAGTACTTC	CASSPIRGRTGEQYF
TRBV6-1	TRBJ1-2	NA	NA	TGTGCCAGCAGTCATTCCGACAGGCTCGCCTATGGCTACACCTTC	CASSHSDRLAYGYTF
TRBV7-2	TRBJ2-1	TRBD2	NA	TGTGCCAGCAGCGGACCTACGACTAGCGGGACGGGGTCCTACAATGAGCAGTTCTTC	CASSGPTTSGTGSYNEQFF
TRBV9	TRBJ2-5	NA	NA	TGTGCCAGCAGCGTGGGAAACGCCGTGGGGGTAAAACAAGAGACCCAGTACTTC	CASSVGNAVGVKQETQYF
TRBV27	TRBJ2-1	TRBD2	NA	TGTGCCAGCAGTTCGCTAGCGGGAGGGCCCAGGCAGTTCTTC	CASSSLAGGPRQFF
TRBV15	TRBJ2-1	TRBD2	NA	TGTGCCACCAGCAGAAACCCAAGAACTAGCGGGACCTACAATGAGCAGTTCTTC	CATSRNPRTSGTYNEQFF
TRBV6-5	TRBJ2-3	NA	NA	TGTGCCAGCAGTTATACTGACTCCACAGATACGCAGTATTTT	CASSYTDSTDTQYF
TRBV7-7	TRBJ2-1	TRBD2	once	TGTGCTAGCAGCTCATGGACTAGCGGGAGCAATGAGCAGTTCTTC	CASSSWTSGSNEQFF
TRBV6-5	TRBJ1-1	NA	NA	TGTGCCAGCAGTTACCAGGGCGGGTTCACTGAAGCTTTCTTT	CASSYQGGFTEAFF